The next 19 T cell receptor beta chains were all read from a single sample in a study of T cells in Graves' hyperthyroidism and ophthalmopathy. There were TCR beta CDR3 regions amplified from RNA transcripts. TCR CDR3 underwent first-round RT-PCR with the HTBI primer set. TCRdb fed the multiplex PCR reads into MiXCR, producing one record per CDR3 protein. Of a few hundred thousand distinct CDR3 sequences in the sample, roughly a sixth were seen once. The sequencing input was blood. The origin of the receptors is a woman between 25 and 40 years old with Graves' ophthalmopathy.

This clonotype showed up many times. V and J are TRBV3-1 and TRBJ2-7; unclear D gene. CDR3 size: 15 residues. CDR1 and CDR2 from the germline V gene are LGHDT and YNNKEL (reference sequence). V was cut by 4 bases and J by 0 bases, with 13 bases left in between. The CDR3 coding sequence is TGTGCCAGCAGCCTGACCAGCACACCCTCCTACGAGCAGTACTTC. Translation: CASSLTSTPSYEQYF.

The sample holds a few counts of this clonotype. The chain couples TRBV20-1 to TRBJ2-7; 7 nucleotides agree with TRBD2. The V gene's germline CDR1 is DFQATT and CDR2 SNEGSKA (reference sequence). The CDR3 totals 14 residues. CDR3 bases: TGCAGCCCTCGCCGGGGGGAGAGCTCCTACGAGCAGTACTTC. Protein sequence: CSPRRGESSYEQYF.

This clonotype turned up a few times. V is TRBV5-1 and J is TRBJ2-2; no definite D call. Germline-derived CDR1 and CDR2 are SGHRS and YFSETQ. Between the trimmed V and J ends, which lost 4 bases and 4 bases, there was a span of 11 bases. CDR3 size: 14 residues. The CDR3 is CASSPTASTGELFF. In DNA form, the CDR3 reads TGCGCCAGCAGCCCTACAGCGTCCACCGGGGAGCTGTTTTTT.

The gene calls are TRBV12-3 or TRBV12-4 and TRBJ1-1, with a tentative D call TRBD1 (6 bases). V gave up 7 bases and J gave up 3 bases, with 15 bases separating them. The CDR3 length is 14 residues. CDR3 in DNA: TGTGCCAGCATTCAACAGGGAGGGTACACTGAAGCTTTCTTT. This encodes CASIQQGGYTEAFF.

This clonotype has ten or more counts. V and J are TRBV20-1 and TRBJ2-3; 8 nucleotides match TRBD2. This CDR3 is built from 17 residues. The V segment lost 7 bases and the J segment 9 bases; nucleotides outside the gene matches: 24. Per the germline V gene, CDR1 is DFQATT and CDR2 is SNEGSKA (reference sequence). The CDR3 reads CSVTTSLLAAEDGTQYF. The CDR3 DNA reads as TGCAGTGTCACAACCTCCCTACTAGCGGCGGAAGACGGCACGCAGTATTTT.

This clonotype has only a few counts. The rearrangement uses TRBV4-1 and TRBJ1-1, with no clear D. CDR3 length equals 16 residues. Germline V gene lookup returns CDR1 MGHRA and CDR2 YSYEKL. V was shortened by 3 bases and J by 7 bases, with 21 bases between the two germline ends. The CDR3 DNA reads as TGCGCCAGCAGCCAGTCGAGGATTAACATTGAGAGTGAAGCTTTCTTT. This gives the protein CASSQSRINIESEAFF.

The sample holds many counts of this clonotype. The chain joins TRBV30 to TRBJ2-7; no definite D call. Germline V CDR1 and CDR2: GTSNPN, SVGIG (reference sequence). V was clipped by 0 bases and J by 2 bases, with 8 bases between them. The CDR3 spans 13 residues. The chain's CDR3 is CAWSVKGPYEQYF. The CDR3 nucleotides read TGTGCCTGGAGTGTCAAAGGGCCCTACGAGCAGTACTTC.

This clonotype was seen many times. This chain joins TRBV4-3 and TRBJ2-1; unclear D gene. The length of the CDR3 is 12 residues. The V and J ends lost 2 bases and 10 bases respectively, with 9 bases between them. CDR1 is LGHNA and CDR2 is YSLEER in the germline V gene. CDR3 protein: CASSQSLGEQFF. In DNA form, the CDR3 reads TGCGCCAGCAGCCAATCCCTCGGAGAGCAGTTCTTC.

This clonotype was detected many times. The J gene is TRBJ2-1, the V gene TRBV6-1, with D perhaps TRBD1 (7 bases). CDR3 size: 16 residues. V was pared by 5 bases and J by 8 bases, with 22 bases between. Germline V gene lookup returns CDR1 MNHNS and CDR2 SASEGT. The CDR3 loop is CASSSETGRLHDEQFF. CDR3 nucleotides: TGTGCCAGCAGTTCCGAGACAGGGAGGCTTCACGATGAGCAGTTCTTC.

At least ten counts were recorded for this clonotype. The chain combines TRBV29-1 with TRBJ2-1, with D unclear. There are 14 residues in the CDR3. V gave up 3 bases and J gave up 5 bases, with 14 bases separating them. Germline lookup yields CDR1 SQVTM and CDR2 ANQGSEA. The CDR3 bases are TGCAGCGTTGATCCCGTGGCCCTCGACAATGAGCAGTTCTTC. It is translated as CSVDPVALDNEQFF.

This clonotype was counted ten times or more. This sequence joins TRBV6-1 and TRBJ1-2, with D maybe TRBD1 (6 bases). Per the germline V gene, CDR1 is MNHNS and CDR2 is SASEGT. The V end was cut by 5 bases, the J end by 4 bases, with 14 bases between. CDR3 length: 14 residues. CDR3 DNA sequence: TGTGCCAGCAGTTCCCCAGGGGAGGGCTATGGCTACACCTTC. Amino acids: CASSSPGEGYGYTF.

The rearrangement uses TRBV12-3 or TRBV12-4 and TRBJ1-2; D may be TRBD1 (5 bases). The CDR3 has 16 residues. Trimming removed 5 bases from V and 1 base from J, with 17 bases in between. CDR3 amino acids: CASSPGGGLVNYGYTF. The CDR3 region has the DNA TGTGCCAGCAGTCCCGGGGGGGGGTTGGTTAACTATGGCTACACCTTC.

This clonotype has more than one count but fewer than ten. This chain links TRBV3-1 with TRBJ2-3, with 9 positions matching TRBD1. The trim removed 1 base at V and 10 bases at J, leaving 12 bases unmatched. The germline V gene has CDR1 LGHDT and CDR2 YNNKEL (reference sequence). This CDR3 has 16 amino acids. The CDR3 bases are TGTGCCAGCAGCCAAGGGACAGGGGTGCAGGTCGGGGCGCAGTATTTT. The encoded protein is CASSQGTGVQVGAQYF.

The rearrangement joins TRBV6-1 to TRBJ1-3, with unresolved D. Deletions cut 5 bases from V and 8 bases from J, with 31 bases between. Germline V gene sequence: CDR1 MNHNS, CDR2 SASEGT. The CDR3 is made up of 19 amino acids. The CDR3 reads CASSPTILGGTRTWDTIYF. The CDR3 DNA reads TGTGCCAGCAGTCCAACGATCCTGGGAGGTACTCGTACCTGGGACACCATATATTTT.

CDR3 DNA: TGTGCCAGCAGCCAAAAGGGGGCTTTGGATGGCTACACCTTC. Its protein is CASSQKGALDGYTF. The chain uses TRBV27 and TRBJ1-2; 7 bases map to TRBD1. Germline CDR1 and CDR2: MNHEY and SMNVEV (reference sequence). Trimming cost V 6 bases and J 6 bases; bases outside gene matches: 10. This CDR3 is built from 14 residues.

This chain joins TRBV2 and TRBJ2-1; 12 positions match TRBD2. The ends lost 6 bases at V and 0 bases at J; junction bases unmatched: 3. The CDR3 extends over 16 amino acids. CDR1 and CDR2 (germline): SNHLY, FYNNEI. This CDR3 reads CASSETSGSSYNEQFF. CDR3 nucleotide sequence: TGTGCCAGCAGCGAGACTAGCGGGAGCTCCTACAATGAGCAGTTCTTC.

Notes on this clonotype: Since a much larger clone is just one base distant, this may be a read error. This chain joins TRBV30 and TRBJ2-1; possibly TRBD1 for D (5 bases). Germline CDR1 GTSNPN, CDR2 SVGIG (reference sequence). V lost 3 bases and J lost 2, with 14 bases in between. The CDR3 extends over 15 amino acids. CDR3 sequence (DNA): TGTGCCTGGAGCAGAACTCAGGGCCCCTACAATGAGCAGTTCTTC. Translation gives CAWSRTQGPYNEQFF.

The V gene is TRBV19, the J gene TRBJ1-1, with TRBD1 identical over 8 bases. V shed 2 bases and J 3 bases; nucleotides not matched to a gene: 5. Germline values: CDR1 LNHDA, CDR2 SQIVND (reference sequence). CDR3 length: 15 amino acids. CDR3 loop: CASSIQGARDTEAFF. CDR3 bases: TGTGCCAGTAGTATACAGGGGGCGCGGGACACTGAAGCTTTCTTT.

This clonotype was seen repeatedly, ten times or more. The rearrangement joins TRBV5-1 to TRBJ2-3; perhaps TRBD2 as D (8 bases). CDR3 length: 15 residues. Trimming removed 4 bases from V and 8 bases from J, with 20 bases in between. Germline loops: CDR1 SGHRS, CDR2 YFSETQ. CDR3 sequence (DNA): TGCGCCAGCAGCCCGCGGGACAGCCGGGAGGGTACGCAGTATTTT. As protein: CASSPRDSREGTQYF. The full variable domain, rest sourced from reference TRBV5-1 and TRBJ2-3, is KAGVTQTPRYLIKTRGQQVTLSCSPISGHRSVSWYQQTPGQGLQFLFEYFSETQRNKGNFPGRFSGRQFSNSRSEMNVSTLELGDSALYLCASSPRDSREGTQYFGPGTRLTVL.